The sequence of this T cell receptor (beta chain) was determined in a study of blood T cell repertoires in COVID-19. Looking at the study overall: Samples representing acute and convalescent COVID-19 were sourced from the United States, Italy and Spain.

Clones were read by immunoSEQ multiplex PCR, and TCRdb kept only the in-frame ones, dropping some. The sample records around 100,000 clones, 70% to 80% being singletons. The sequenced sample consisted of peripheral blood. The sequence came from a woman in her seventies with acute or convalescent COVID-19.

The CDR3 loop reads CASSSSRVDSYEQYF. The CDR3 coding sequence is TGTGCCAGCTCGTCCAGCAGGGTCGACTCCTACGAGCAGTACTTC. The V gene is TRBV18, the J gene TRBJ2-7, with D tentatively TRBD1 (5 bases). This CDR3 is 15 amino acids long. Germline V gene sequence: CDR1 KGHSH, CDR2 LQKENI. The V and J ends lost 6 bases and 0 bases respectively, with 15 bases between them. Using reference TRBV18 and TRBJ2-7 for the parts outside the CDR3, the full variable domain is NAGVMQNPRHLVRRRGQEARLRCSPMKGHSHVYWYRQLPEEGLKFMVYLQKENIIDESGMPKERFSAEFPKEGPSILRIQQVVRGDSAAYFCASSSSRVDSYEQYFGPGTRLTVT.